Presented here are 4 T cell receptor beta chains from one specimen sequenced in a study of regulatory T cells in long-lasting Graves disease. The time point: newly diagnosed GD, antithyroid drugs for less than 3 months. RNA from PBMCs was the source of the TCR library. Building the TCR beta libraries relied on iRepertoire HTBI primers, and CDR3 regions underwent Arm-PCR. In TCRdb, the multiplex PCR reads were re-called with MiXCR into one record per CDR3 protein. This sample has approximately 350,000 distinct CDR3 sequences, with 16% found just once. The data were also submitted as part of a second study, on T cells in Graves' hyperthyroidism and ophthalmopathy.

Source: peripheral blood mononuclear cells (PBMCs), taken at new diagnosis, from a patient treated with antithyroid drugs. The receptors originated from a man aged 35-49 years with Graves disease.

This clonotype was seen ten or more times. The V gene is TRBV12-3 or TRBV12-4, the J gene TRBJ2-5; maybe TRBD1 (5 bases). Trimming stripped 0 bases from V and 5 bases from J, with 7 bases between. This CDR3 has 13 residues. The CDR3 coding sequence is TGTGCCAGCAGTTTAGCCAGGGCGGAGACCCAGTACTTC. It is translated as CASSLARAETQYF.

This clonotype was seen many times. The chain uses TRBV9 and TRBJ1-5; no firm D call. The CDR3 contains 14 residues. V lost 0 bases to trimming and J lost 6 bases, with 10 bases between them. Germline values: CDR1 SGDLS, CDR2 YYNGEE. The CDR3 loop reads CASSVGAVGQPQHF. The CDR3 DNA sequence: TGTGCCAGCAGCGTAGGAGCGGTTGGTCAGCCCCAGCATTTT.

Regarding this clonotype: A much larger clone sits a single nucleotide away, making a read error possible. V usage is TRBV5-5 and J usage is TRBJ2-5, with D unresolved. The CDR3 spans 13 residues. Germline CDR1 is SGHKS and CDR2 is YYEKEE (reference sequence). The CDR3 nucleotides are TGTGCCGGCAGCCCGGTCCTCTGGGAGACCCAGTACTTC. It specifies CAGSPVLWETQYF.

The sample holds many counts of this clonotype. This sequence joins TRBV27 and TRBJ2-1; 8 bases are shared with TRBD2. The V and J ends lost 4 bases and 6 bases, in that order; junction bases with no gene match: 5. Germline V CDR1 and CDR2: MNHEY, SMNVEV (reference sequence). The CDR3 is made up of 14 amino acids. The CDR3 region is CASSSGTSFNEQFF. In DNA form, the CDR3 reads TGTGCCAGCAGTTCCGGGACTAGTTTCAATGAGCAGTTCTTC.